This T cell receptor beta chain was captured in a study of CD8 T cells in ankylosing spondylitis. Study results and limitations: Typical of ankylosing spondylitis blood, it appeared, was a TCR beta motif of roughly eight highly homologous variants.

A remark on this clonotype: What it binds is unknown.

The V gene end was trimmed by 1 base and the J gene end by 5 bases; junction bases not matched to a gene: 8. The CDR3 is 16 amino acids. Germline CDR1 reads LNHNV; CDR2 reads YYDKDF (reference sequence). By quantitative 5'-RACE with molecular barcodes, the TCR beta libraries were made. TCRdb recomputed calls from the 5' RACE reads with MiXCR, one row per CDR3 protein. The data contain 350,000 to 450,000 distinct CDR3 sequences, 26% of them singletons. Input material: blood, either unsorted or a sorted T cell fraction (not recorded which). The TCR sequence derives from a male donor with ankylosing spondylitis. This chain connects TRBV15 to TRBJ2-3; 8 nucleotides agree with TRBD2. CDR3 DNA: TGTGCCACCAGCAGAGTTTCGGGAGGGCCGGTAGATACGCAGTATTTT. Protein: CATSRVSGGPVDTQYF.